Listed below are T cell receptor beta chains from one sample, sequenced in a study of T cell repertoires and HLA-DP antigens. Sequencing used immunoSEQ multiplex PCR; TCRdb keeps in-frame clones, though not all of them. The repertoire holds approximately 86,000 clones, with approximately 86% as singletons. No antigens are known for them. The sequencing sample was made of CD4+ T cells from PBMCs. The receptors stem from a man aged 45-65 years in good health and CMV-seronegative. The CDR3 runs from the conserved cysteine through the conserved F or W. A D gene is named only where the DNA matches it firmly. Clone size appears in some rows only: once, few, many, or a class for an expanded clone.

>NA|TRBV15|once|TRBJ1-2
CATSRDTSYGYTF
TGTGCCACCAGCAGAGATACCAGCTATGGCTACACCTTC
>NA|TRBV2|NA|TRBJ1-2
CASSDLGNYGYTF
TGTGCCAGCAGTGATCTAGGGAACTATGGCTACACCTTC
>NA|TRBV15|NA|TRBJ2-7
CATSPGWETYEQYF
TGTGCCACCAGCCCCGGGTGGGAGACCTACGAGCAGTACTTC
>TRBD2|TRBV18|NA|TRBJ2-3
CASSLAGASTDTQYF
TGTGCCAGCTCACTAGCGGGAGCTAGCACAGATACGCAGTATTTT
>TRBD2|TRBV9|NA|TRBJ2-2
CASSVGGGGTGELFF
TGTGCCAGCAGCGTAGGCGGGGGTGGCACCGGGGAGCTGTTTTTT
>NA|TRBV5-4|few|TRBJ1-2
CASSSTGNGGYTF
TGTGCCAGCAGTTCCACAGGGAATGGGGGCTACACCTTC
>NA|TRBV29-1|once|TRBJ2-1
CSASLRGGNEQFF
TGCAGCGCCTCCTTGAGGGGGGGGAATGAGCAGTTCTTC
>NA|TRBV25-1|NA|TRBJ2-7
CASSGGRSYEQYF
TGTGCCAGCAGTGGAGGGCGTTCCTACGAGCAGTACTTC
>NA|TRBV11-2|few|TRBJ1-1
CASSPWDLENTEAFF
TGTGCCAGCAGCCCCTGGGACCTTGAGAACACTGAAGCTTTCTTT
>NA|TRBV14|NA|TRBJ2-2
CASSQVGGPTGELFF
TGTGCCAGCAGCCAAGTCGGGGGACCCACCGGGGAGCTGTTTTTT
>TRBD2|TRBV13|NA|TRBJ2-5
CASSSSSGRAQETQYF
TGTGCCAGCAGCTCTTCTAGCGGGAGGGCCCAAGAGACCCAGTACTTC
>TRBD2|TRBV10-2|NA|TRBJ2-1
CASSEASGSFLRINEQFF
TGCGCCAGCAGTGAGGCCAGCGGGAGTTTTCTGAGGATAAATGAGCAGTTCTTC
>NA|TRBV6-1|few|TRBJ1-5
CASRNNQPQHF
TGTGCCAGCAGAAACAATCAGCCCCAGCATTTT
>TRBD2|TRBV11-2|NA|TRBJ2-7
CASTPLTSPAYEQYF
TGTGCCAGCACCCCCTTGACTAGCCCGGCCTACGAGCAGTACTTC
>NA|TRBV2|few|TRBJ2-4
CASSESGGNIQYF
TGTGCCAGCAGTGAATCCGGGGGAAACATTCAGTACTTC
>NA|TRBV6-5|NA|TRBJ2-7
CASSTWAGTSNEQYF
TGTGCCAGCAGTACCTGGGCAGGGACGTCCAACGAGCAGTACTTC
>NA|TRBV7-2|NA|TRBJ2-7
CASSLEGMYEQYF
TGTGCCAGCAGCTTGGAGGGCATGTACGAGCAGTACTTC
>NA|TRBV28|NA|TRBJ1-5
CASSSLDRPNQPQHF
TGTGCCAGCAGTTCTCTCGACAGGCCCAATCAGCCCCAGCATTTT
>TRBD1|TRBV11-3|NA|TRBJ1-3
CASSPGQGPGNTIYF
TGTGCCAGCAGCCCCGGACAGGGGCCTGGAAACACCATATATTTT
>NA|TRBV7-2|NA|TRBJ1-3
CASSLETGVGNTIYF
TGTGCCAGCAGCTTAGAGACGGGAGTTGGAAACACCATATATTTT
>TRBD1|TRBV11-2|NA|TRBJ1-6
CASSFTGQGYSPLHF
TGTGCCAGCAGCTTTACGGGACAGGGATATTCACCCCTCCACTTT
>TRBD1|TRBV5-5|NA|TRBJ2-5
CASSVGTAIQETQYF
TGTGCCAGCAGCGTAGGGACAGCAATCCAAGAGACCCAGTACTTC
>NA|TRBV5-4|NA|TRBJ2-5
CASSSDHGLGETQYF
TGTGCCAGCAGCTCGGACCACGGGCTGGGCGAGACCCAGTACTTC
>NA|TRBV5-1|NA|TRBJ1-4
CASRSIRGEKLFF
TGCGCCAGCAGATCCATCCGGGGTGAAAAACTGTTTTTT
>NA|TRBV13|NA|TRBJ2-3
CASSLFGTDTQYF
TGTGCCAGCAGCTTATTTGGCACAGATACGCAGTATTTT
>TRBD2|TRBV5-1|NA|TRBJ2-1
CASSPGRTRSNEQFF
TGCGCCAGCAGCCCCGGAAGGACTAGATCAAATGAGCAGTTCTTC
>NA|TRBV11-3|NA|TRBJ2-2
CASSSPSWDTGELFF
TGTGCCAGCAGCTCCCCTAGCTGGGACACCGGGGAGCTGTTTTTT
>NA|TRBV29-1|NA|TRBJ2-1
CSVGLTGNEQFF
TGCAGCGTTGGGCTTACAGGTAATGAGCAGTTCTTC
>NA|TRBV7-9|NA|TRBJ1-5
CASSLGEVRPQHF
TGTGCCAGCAGCTTAGGGGAGGTGCGGCCCCAGCATTTT
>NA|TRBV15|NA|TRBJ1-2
CATSRASGESTF
TGTGCCACCAGCAGAGCGTCGGGGGAATCCACCTTC
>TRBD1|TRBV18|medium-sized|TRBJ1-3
CASSPGQGGNTIYF
TGTGCCAGCTCACCTGGACAGGGAGGAAACACCATATATTTT
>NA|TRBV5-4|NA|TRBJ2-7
CASSLTISYEQYF
TGTGCCAGCAGCTTGACTATTTCCTACGAGCAGTACTTC
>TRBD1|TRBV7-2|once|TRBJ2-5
CASRPPQGQGQRETQYF
TGTGCCAGCAGACCACCCCAGGGACAGGGTCAACGGGAGACCCAGTACTTC